The entry below gives a single TCR beta chain sequence along with its context. Its antigen is not identified. Using immunoSEQ multiplex PCR, the repertoire was profiled, and TCRdb retains in-frame clones only, with some absent. The sample lists 120,000 to 150,000 clones, around nine tenths occurring once. The record originates from a study of T cell responses to AZD1222 COVID-19 vaccine. Regarding the study as a whole: Sampling that yielded the repertoires occurred only after the peak T cell response.

Pooled in the analysis were second doses at about 4 or about 12 weeks. Germline lookup yields CDR1 MNHEY and CDR2 SVGEGT. Trimming shortened V by 6 bases and J by 6 bases, and 14 bases separated the two germline ends. The CDR3 length is 13 residues. The TCR comes from an adult who received the AZD1222 COVID-19 vaccine. The V gene is TRBV6-2 or TRBV6-3, the J gene TRBJ1-2; maybe TRBD1 (6 bases). The sequences come from peripheral blood, collected 28 days after the second AZD1222 dose. The CDR3 loop reads CASSPRGVHGYTF. The CDR3 bases are TGTGCCAGCAGCCCCAGGGGAGTTCATGGCTACACCTTC.